Listed below are T cell receptor beta chains from one sample, sequenced in a study of T cell responses to AZD1222 COVID-19 vaccine. Clones were read by immunoSEQ multiplex PCR, and TCRdb kept only the in-frame ones, dropping some. The sample includes some 100,000 clones, approximately 91% of them seen just once. The sample here was peripheral blood, taken on day 0 of AZD1222 vaccination. The origin of the receptors is an adult in good health. Both conserved end residues are part of each CDR3. Fields, in order: V gene, CDR3 length, clone size, D gene, J gene, CDR3 DNA, CDR3 protein. A D gene is named only where the DNA matches it firmly. Not every row has a clone size; where given, it reads once, few, many or a size class.

v_call: TRBV18
cdr3_length: 16
clone_size: .
d_call: TRBD2
j_call: TRBJ2-3
cdr3_nt: TGTGCCAGCTCAACGACTAGCGGGGGTTTTACAGATACGCAGTATTTT
cdr3_aa: CASSTTSGGFTDTQYF

v_call: TRBV30
cdr3_length: 13
clone_size: .
d_call: .
j_call: TRBJ2-5
cdr3_nt: TGTGCCTGGAGCGCAGGTTTTCCCGGGACCCAGTACTTC
cdr3_aa: CAWSAGFPGTQYF

v_call: TRBV6-5
cdr3_length: 12
clone_size: .
d_call: .
j_call: TRBJ1-6
cdr3_nt: TGTGCCAGCAGCCCCCCTAATTCACCCCTCCACTTT
cdr3_aa: CASSPPNSPLHF

v_call: TRBV6-1
cdr3_length: 15
clone_size: .
d_call: TRBD1
j_call: TRBJ2-3
cdr3_nt: TGTGCCAGCAGTGAGAGACAGGGTTCCGTAGATACGCAGTATTTT
cdr3_aa: CASSERQGSVDTQYF

v_call: TRBV5-6
cdr3_length: 16
clone_size: .
d_call: .
j_call: TRBJ1-5
cdr3_nt: TGTGCCAGCAACGCGTGGGGGGGTTCTAGCAATCAGCCCCAGCATTTT
cdr3_aa: CASNAWGGSSNQPQHF

v_call: TRBV16
cdr3_length: 14
clone_size: few
d_call: .
j_call: TRBJ1-6
cdr3_nt: TGTGCCAGCAGCCAATTCAGGGATAATTCACCCCTCCACTTT
cdr3_aa: CASSQFRDNSPLHF

v_call: TRBV5-1
cdr3_length: 15
clone_size: .
d_call: .
j_call: TRBJ2-7
cdr3_nt: TGCGCCAGCAGCTTGTTGCTGCCCGGAACCTACGAGCAGTACTTC
cdr3_aa: CASSLLLPGTYEQYF

v_call: TRBV11-2
cdr3_length: 15
clone_size: .
d_call: .
j_call: TRBJ2-1
cdr3_nt: TGTGCCAGCAGCTTCTCCCCGACTGTGGGGAATGAGCAGTTCTTC
cdr3_aa: CASSFSPTVGNEQFF

v_call: TRBV27
cdr3_length: 12
clone_size: .
d_call: .
j_call: TRBJ2-2
cdr3_nt: TGTGCCACCCGGACAGTGGGCGGGGAGCTGTTTTTT
cdr3_aa: CATRTVGGELFF

v_call: TRBV29-1
cdr3_length: 13
clone_size: .
d_call: .
j_call: TRBJ1-1
cdr3_nt: TGCAGCGTTGAGGTCCGTAGGAACACTGAAGCTTTCTTT
cdr3_aa: CSVEVRRNTEAFF